Following are 17 T cell receptor beta chains from one sample sequenced in a study of T cell responses to AZD1222 COVID-19 vaccine. Assay used: immunoSEQ multiplex PCR; TCRdb lists only in-frame clones, some missing. The profile shows 180,000 or so clones, about 90% of them singletons. The material sequenced was peripheral blood, taken 28 days after the second AZD1222 dose. Every receptor here comes from an adult who received the AZD1222 COVID-19 vaccine.

CDR3 protein: CASSTDSFATNEKLFF. In DNA, the CDR3 is TGTGCCAGTAGTACGGACAGTTTTGCAACTAATGAAAAACTGTTTTTT. The V gene is TRBV19, the J gene TRBJ1-4; D is perhaps TRBD1 (6 bases). Germline CDR1 and CDR2: LNHDA and SQIVND (reference sequence). This CDR3 region has 16 residues. V was clipped by 4 bases and J by 0 bases, with 12 bases between them.

The chain combines TRBV4-2 with TRBJ1-4; D gene ambiguous. V lost 0 bases and J lost 6, with 8 bases in between. The CDR3 length is 14 residues. Germline CDR1 LGHNA, CDR2 YNFKEQ. The CDR3 DNA is TGTGCCAGCAGCCAAGATGGTATTTATGAAAAACTGTTTTTT. Translating gives CASSQDGIYEKLFF.

Only a few counts were recorded for this clone. The rearrangement uses TRBV11-2 and TRBJ1-2, with 7 bases identical to TRBD1. V was clipped by 0 bases and J by 6 bases; unmatched bases: 7. Germline V gene sequence: CDR1 SGHAT, CDR2 FQNNGV. This CDR3 spans 15 amino acids. CDR3 sequence: CASSLDPGTADGYTF. CDR3 coding DNA: TGTGCCAGCAGCTTAGATCCCGGGACAGCAGATGGCTACACCTTC.

The chain has TRBV6-5 and TRBJ1-1, with D uncertain. V lost 6 bases, J lost 1 base, and 9 bases lay in between. Looked up from germline, CDR1 is MNHEY and CDR2 is SVGAGI. The CDR3 is made up of 13 amino acids. CDR3 nucleotide sequence: TGTGCCAGCAGCGAGATGGGGAACACTGAAGCTTTCTTT. It encodes CASSEMGNTEAFF.

The J gene is TRBJ1-4, the V gene TRBV5-6, with D perhaps TRBD1 (6 bases). This CDR3 has 14 residues. V lost 1 base and J 8 bases, leaving 12 bases between the germline ends. Germline CDR1 and CDR2: SGHDT and YYEEEE. The CDR3 sequence: CASSLKQGTEKLFF. Here the CDR3 DNA reads TGTGCCAGCAGCTTGAAACAGGGTACCGAAAAACTGTTTTTT. Full variable domain (missing parts from reference TRBV5-6 and TRBJ1-4): DAGVTQSPTHLIKTRGQQVTLRCSPKSGHDTVSWYQQALGQGPQFIFQYYEEEERQRGNFPDRFSGHQFPNYSSELNVNALLLGDSALYLCASSLKQGTEKLFFGSGTQLSVL.

The chain employs TRBV6-5 and TRBJ1-3; a possible D gene is TRBD1 (5 bases). The CDR3 sequence is 15 residues long. Germline V lookup: CDR1 MNHEY, CDR2 SVGAGI. The V end lost 0 bases, the J end lost 3 bases, and 9 bases lay between the germline ends. DNA of the CDR3: TGTGCCAGCAGTTACTCGGGAGGGGTTGGAAACACCATATATTTT. This sequence encodes CASSYSGGVGNTIYF.

DNA of the CDR3: TGTGCCAGCAGTCCCCAGGAGGGCGGGAGGGTATACAATGAGCAGTTCTTC. Translated, it gives CASSPQEGGRVYNEQFF. The chain uses TRBV28 and TRBJ2-1; 9 bases match TRBD2. CDR1 MDHEN and CDR2 SYDVKM come from the germline V gene. The length of the CDR3 is 17 residues. Losses at the gene ends were 5 bases for V and 4 bases for J; bases not matched to a gene: 12.

The rearrangement uses TRBV12-3 or TRBV12-4 and TRBJ2-3, with a tentative D call TRBD1 (6 bases). V was cut by 8 bases and J by 3 bases, with 9 bases left in between. This CDR3 contains 12 residues. CDR3 in DNA: TGTGCCAGCTCGCAGGGGACAGATACGCAGTATTTT. As protein: CASSQGTDTQYF.

This chain links TRBV5-1 with TRBJ2-1; 8 bases map to TRBD2. Germline lookup yields CDR1 SGHRS and CDR2 YFSETQ. The length of the CDR3 is 15 residues. Trimming cost V 3 bases and J 7 bases; bases outside gene matches: 9. The CDR3 protein is CASSSGGASWNEQFF. The DNA of the CDR3 is TGCGCCAGCAGCTCCGGGGGGGCCTCTTGGAATGAGCAGTTCTTC.

CDR3 sequence (DNA): TGCGCCAGCAGCCCCGGACACCCGTACGAGCAGTACTTC. Encoded protein: CASSPGHPYEQYF. The rearrangement uses TRBV5-1 and TRBJ2-7; a weak D match, TRBD1 (5 bases). Trimming pared 4 bases from V and 4 bases from J, leaving 12 bases between. The CDR3 is made up of 13 amino acids. Germline CDR1 is SGHRS and CDR2 is YFSETQ.

This sequence joins TRBV5-1 and TRBJ1-3; D gene ambiguous. CDR1 is SGHRS and CDR2 is YFSETQ in the germline V gene. The CDR3 runs to 15 residues. Trimming left V 0 bases short and J 0 bases short, with 7 bases between. The CDR3 nucleotides read TGCGCCAGCAGCTTGGAATTTAACTCTGGAAACACCATATATTTT. Its protein is CASSLEFNSGNTIYF.

This chain joins TRBV12-3 or TRBV12-4 and TRBJ1-1; D not resolved. Trimming cost V 3 bases and J 0 bases, with 5 bases left between them. The length of the CDR3 is 13 residues. In DNA form, the CDR3 reads TGTGCCAGCAGTTTTGTGTTGAACACTGAAGCTTTCTTT. Encoded protein: CASSFVLNTEAFF.

The genes are TRBV6-5 and TRBJ1-5; the match to TRBD1 covers 8 bases. The V gene's germline CDR1 is MNHEY and CDR2 SVGAGI. With 5 bases clipped from V and 7 bases from J, the junction kept 10 bases outside the gene matches. This CDR3 region has 15 residues. Here the CDR3 reads CASSPGQGARQPQHF. In DNA form, the CDR3 reads TGTGCCAGCAGTCCCGGGCAGGGGGCGCGGCAGCCCCAGCATTTT.

The chain uses TRBV27 and TRBJ2-2, with D maybe TRBD1 (5 bases). CDR3 size: 12 residues. V was clipped by 5 bases and J by 7 bases, with 8 bases between them. Germline CDR1 reads MNHEY; CDR2 reads SMNVEV (reference sequence). CDR3 in amino acids: CASSQGYGELFF. CDR3 coding DNA: TGTGCCAGCAGTCAGGGCTACGGGGAGCTGTTTTTT.

The rearrangement links TRBV12-5 to TRBJ1-1, with 7 bases matching TRBD1. Germline lookup yields CDR1 LGHNT and CDR2 FRNRAP. Losses at the gene ends were 6 bases for V and 4 bases for J; bases not matched to a gene: 5. CDR3 length equals 13 residues. The DNA for the CDR3 is TGTGCTAGTGGCCACACAGGGGCCACTGAAGCTTTCTTT. Translation: CASGHTGATEAFF.

The chain links TRBV18 to TRBJ1-5, with 8 bases matching TRBD1. Germline values: CDR1 KGHSH, CDR2 LQKENI. The CDR3 runs to 14 residues. V shed 3 bases and J 7 bases; nucleotides not matched to a gene: 5. The CDR3 DNA sequence: TGTGCCAGCTCACCCCAGGGGGCAGGACAGCCCCAGCATTTT. Translated, it gives CASSPQGAGQPQHF.

The DNA of the CDR3 is TGTGCCACCAGCGGCTCAGCGGGAGGTGGGAATGAGCAGTTCTTC. Its translation is CATSGSAGGGNEQFF. This chain joins TRBV15 and TRBJ2-1, with 9 bases matching TRBD2. V lost 5 bases and J lost 7; bases outside the gene matches: 9. The CDR3 totals 15 residues. From germline, CDR1 is LNHNV and CDR2 YYDKDF (reference sequence). Based on the CDR3 plus reference TRBV15 and TRBJ2-1, the full variable domain is DAMVIQNPRYQVTQFGKPVTLSCSQTLNHNVMYWYQQKSSQAPKLLFHYYDKDFNNEADTPDNFQSRRPNTSFCFLDIRSPGLGDTAMYLCATSGSAGGGNEQFFGPGTRLTVL.